This T cell receptor beta chain was retrieved from a study of T-cell memory formation after mild COVID-19. Study observations and caveats: Clones contracting over day 15 to 85 were CD4/CD8 balanced, with later expanders leaning CD4+. Mainly CM and EM harbored the contracting CD4+ clones; mainly EMRA harbored the CD8+ ones. Memory cells collected pre-infection included some clones that later responded, suggesting cross-reactive memory joined.

TCR alpha and TCR beta cDNA libraries with sample barcodes and UMIs came from 5'RACE using constant-segment primers. TCRdb processed the 5' RACE reads anew with MiXCR; each CDR3 protein has one entry. The sample consists of about 140,000 distinct CDR3 sequences, more than 12% of them appearing once. V lost 3 bases, J lost 2 bases, and 3 bases stayed unmatched. Germline CDR1 and CDR2: DFQATT and SNEGSKA (reference sequence). This CDR3 has 14 amino acids. Points on this clonotype: No antigen is known for it.

The source material was PBMCs or a T cell subset sorted from them (not recorded which). The source of this sequence is an adult woman who had mild COVID-19 (a few samples of this study predate the infection). Cell type and time point are not known. This chain joins TRBV20-1 and TRBJ2-7; TRBD2 matches at 11 bases. CDR3 amino acids: CSASLAGGTYEQYF. The CDR3, as DNA: TGCAGTGCTAGCCTAGCGGGAGGAACCTACGAGCAGTACTTC.